This is a list of T cell receptor beta chains from one sample in a study of cytomegalovirus exposure and HLA in healthy donors. TCRdb keeps only in-frame clones here, not all; method: immunoSEQ multiplex PCR. The sample totals approximately 150,000 clones. Sequenced: PBMCs. These receptors all come from a woman between 50 and 59 years old in good health and CMV-seronegative. The CDR3 runs from the conserved cysteine through the conserved F or W. The D gene is left open where the match is weak.

v_gene: TRBV5-1; j_gene: TRBJ2-1; d_gene: NA; CDR3aa: CASSLGQGSYNEQFF; CDR3nt: TGCGCCAGCAGCTTGGGGCAGGGATCATACAATGAGCAGTTCTTC
v_gene: TRBV6-6; j_gene: TRBJ2-7; d_gene: NA; CDR3aa: CASRDSDSYEQYF; CDR3nt: TGTGCCAGCAGGGACTCTGACTCCTACGAGCAGTACTTC
v_gene: TRBV4-2; j_gene: TRBJ1-5; d_gene: NA; CDR3aa: CASSQGRNSNQPQHF; CDR3nt: TGTGCCAGCAGCCAAGGCAGGAATAGCAATCAGCCCCAGCATTTT
v_gene: TRBV29-1; j_gene: TRBJ1-3; d_gene: TRBD1; CDR3aa: CSVRDRAGNTIYF; CDR3nt: TGCAGCGTAAGGGACAGGGCCGGAAACACCATATATTTT
v_gene: TRBV30; j_gene: TRBJ2-1; d_gene: NA; CDR3aa: CAWKRDIGYGANEQFF; CDR3nt: TGTGCCTGGAAACGGGACATCGGCTATGGGGCCAATGAGCAGTTCTTC
v_gene: TRBV7-3; j_gene: TRBJ2-3; d_gene: TRBD2; CDR3aa: CASSRSGRPTDTQYF; CDR3nt: TGTGCCAGCAGTCGCAGCGGGAGACCCACAGATACGCAGTATTTT
v_gene: TRBV5-1; j_gene: TRBJ2-7; d_gene: NA; CDR3aa: CASSLALVGEQYF; CDR3nt: TGCGCCAGCAGCTTGGCTTTGGTCGGCGAGCAGTACTTC
v_gene: TRBV15; j_gene: TRBJ2-1; d_gene: NA; CDR3aa: CATSSPGGSREQSYNEQFF; CDR3nt: TGTGCCACCAGCTCACCCGGCGGCAGCCGGGAGCAATCCTACAATGAGCAGTTCTTC
v_gene: TRBV9; j_gene: TRBJ2-1; d_gene: NA; CDR3aa: CASSPGTGGENEQFF; CDR3nt: TGTGCCAGCAGCCCGGGAACAGGGGGGGAAAATGAGCAGTTCTTC
v_gene: TRBV18; j_gene: TRBJ2-7; d_gene: TRBD1; CDR3aa: CASSPGQDYEQYF; CDR3nt: TGTGCCAGCTCACCCGGACAGGACTACGAGCAGTACTTC
v_gene: TRBV5-1; j_gene: TRBJ2-7; d_gene: TRBD2; CDR3aa: CASSLVLADYSYEQYF; CDR3nt: TGCGCCAGCAGCTTGGTGCTAGCGGACTACTCCTACGAGCAGTACTTC
v_gene: TRBV5-1; j_gene: TRBJ2-6; d_gene: NA; CDR3aa: CASRSAGANVLTF; CDR3nt: TGCGCCAGCAGATCGGCTGGGGCCAACGTCCTGACTTTC
v_gene: TRBV28; j_gene: TRBJ2-6; d_gene: TRBD1; CDR3aa: CASGYRGTGANVLTF; CDR3nt: TGTGCCAGCGGCTACAGGGGAACCGGGGCCAACGTCCTGACTTTC
v_gene: TRBV15; j_gene: TRBJ2-3; d_gene: NA; CDR3aa: CATSTPGGGADTQYF; CDR3nt: TGTGCCACCAGCACGCCAGGCGGAGGTGCAGATACGCAGTATTTT
v_gene: TRBV5-6; j_gene: TRBJ2-7; d_gene: TRBD1; CDR3aa: CASRRNGQGYEQYF; CDR3nt: TGTGCCAGCAGGCGCAATGGACAGGGGTACGAGCAGTACTTC
v_gene: TRBV5-4; j_gene: TRBJ2-7; d_gene: TRBD1; CDR3aa: CASGGQGSSYEQYF; CDR3nt: TGTGCCAGTGGAGGACAGGGGAGCTCCTACGAGCAGTACTTC
v_gene: TRBV5-6; j_gene: TRBJ2-7; d_gene: TRBD2; CDR3aa: CASSWTLAGDVEQYF; CDR3nt: TGTGCCAGCAGCTGGACACTAGCGGGAGATGTCGAGCAGTACTTC
v_gene: TRBV7-8; j_gene: TRBJ1-5; d_gene: TRBD1; CDR3aa: CASSPDRGRNQPQHF; CDR3nt: TGTGCCAGCAGCCCGGACAGGGGACGCAATCAGCCCCAGCATTTT
v_gene: TRBV27; j_gene: TRBJ2-3; d_gene: TRBD2; CDR3aa: CASRGLGGSTDTQYF; CDR3nt: TGTGCCAGCAGAGGGTTGGGCGGGAGTACAGATACGCAGTATTTT
v_gene: TRBV2; j_gene: TRBJ2-3; d_gene: NA; CDR3aa: CASSQGTDTQYF; CDR3nt: TGTGCCAGCAGTCAGGGGACAGATACGCAGTATTTT
v_gene: TRBV7-6; j_gene: TRBJ2-6; d_gene: NA; CDR3aa: CASSSGSNSGANVLTF; CDR3nt: TGTGCCAGCAGCTCCGGGTCCAACTCTGGGGCCAACGTCCTGACTTTC
v_gene: TRBV7-2; j_gene: TRBJ1-5; d_gene: NA; CDR3aa: CASSLDAGYQPQHF; CDR3nt: TGTGCCAGCAGCTTAGACGCAGGGTATCAGCCCCAGCATTTT
v_gene: TRBV2; j_gene: TRBJ1-6; d_gene: NA; CDR3aa: CASNELQGIGSPLHF; CDR3nt: TGTGCCAGCAACGAACTACAGGGTATCGGTTCACCCCTCCACTTT
v_gene: TRBV13; j_gene: TRBJ1-2; d_gene: NA; CDR3aa: CASSLAMDTPRHGYTF; CDR3nt: TGTGCCAGCAGCTTAGCAATGGACACTCCGAGGCACGGCTACACCTTC
v_gene: TRBV7-6; j_gene: TRBJ2-2; d_gene: TRBD1; CDR3aa: CASSPTGTAGGELFF; CDR3nt: TGTGCCAGCAGCCCGACCGGGACAGCCGGCGGGGAGCTGTTTTTT
v_gene: TRBV9; j_gene: TRBJ2-3; d_gene: TRBD2; CDR3aa: CASSVRPLSGGSDTQYF; CDR3nt: TGTGCCAGCAGCGTTCGCCCACTAAGCGGGGGATCAGATACGCAGTATTTT
v_gene: TRBV15; j_gene: TRBJ1-5; d_gene: NA; CDR3aa: CATSRGDQPQHF; CDR3nt: TGTGCCACCAGCAGAGGAGATCAGCCCCAGCATTTT
v_gene: TRBV19; j_gene: TRBJ2-7; d_gene: NA; CDR3aa: CASSTTREGSYEQYF; CDR3nt: TGTGCCAGTAGTACCACGAGGGAAGGCTCCTACGAGCAGTACTTC
v_gene: TRBV13; j_gene: TRBJ2-7; d_gene: NA; CDR3aa: CASSLEAGDYEQYF; CDR3nt: TGTGCCAGCAGCTTAGAAGCAGGTGACTACGAGCAGTACTTC
v_gene: TRBV10-3; j_gene: TRBJ2-1; d_gene: TRBD2; CDR3aa: CAISTSGGENEQFF; CDR3nt: TGTGCCATCAGTACTAGCGGGGGGGAAAATGAGCAGTTCTTC
v_gene: TRBV11-2; j_gene: TRBJ2-7; d_gene: TRBD2; CDR3aa: CASSTRLAPYEQYF; CDR3nt: TGTGCCAGCAGCACAAGACTAGCCCCCTACGAGCAGTACTTC
v_gene: TRBV4-1; j_gene: TRBJ2-5; d_gene: NA; CDR3aa: CASSQDGSGQETQYF; CDR3nt: TGCGCCAGCAGCCAAGATGGAAGCGGCCAAGAGACCCAGTACTTC
v_gene: TRBV25-1; j_gene: TRBJ2-3; d_gene: TRBD2; CDR3aa: CASSERSAGGPPDTQYF; CDR3nt: TGTGCCAGCAGTGAGAGATCGGCGGGAGGGCCCCCCGATACGCAGTATTTT
v_gene: TRBV5-1; j_gene: TRBJ1-1; d_gene: TRBD1; CDR3aa: CASSPTGQARTEAFF; CDR3nt: TGCGCCAGCAGCCCGACGGGACAGGCCAGAACTGAAGCTTTCTTT
v_gene: TRBV14; j_gene: TRBJ2-3; d_gene: TRBD1; CDR3aa: CASSQFGSGTVFTDTQYF; CDR3nt: TGTGCCAGCAGCCAATTTGGATCCGGGACAGTATTCACAGATACGCAGTATTTT
v_gene: TRBV29-1; j_gene: TRBJ2-1; d_gene: NA; CDR3aa: CSASDTGYYNEQFF; CDR3nt: TGCAGCGCCTCGGACACGGGCTACTACAATGAGCAGTTCTTC
v_gene: TRBV4-1; j_gene: TRBJ1-5; d_gene: NA; CDR3aa: CASSQVYSNQPQHF; CDR3nt: TGCGCCAGCAGCCAAGTTTATAGCAATCAGCCCCAGCATTTT
v_gene: TRBV5-1; j_gene: TRBJ2-5; d_gene: TRBD1; CDR3aa: CASSWDRVRGETQYF; CDR3nt: TGCGCCAGCAGCTGGGACAGGGTCCGGGGAGAGACCCAGTACTTC
v_gene: TRBV6-6; j_gene: TRBJ1-2; d_gene: NA; CDR3aa: CASTKRTDYGYTF; CDR3nt: TGTGCCAGCACCAAAAGGACAGACTATGGCTACACCTTC
v_gene: TRBV6-6; j_gene: TRBJ2-1; d_gene: TRBD2; CDR3aa: CASSYPIAGGPHEQFF; CDR3nt: TGTGCCAGCAGTTACCCGATAGCGGGAGGGCCCCATGAGCAGTTCTTC
v_gene: TRBV11-2; j_gene: TRBJ2-7; d_gene: NA; CDR3aa: CASSPAGRLAYEQYF; CDR3nt: TGTGCCAGCAGCCCAGCGGGCAGATTAGCCTACGAGCAGTACTTC
v_gene: TRBV6-1; j_gene: TRBJ1-2; d_gene: NA; CDR3aa: CASSEALRQHYGYTF; CDR3nt: TGTGCCAGCAGTGAAGCTTTGAGACAGCACTATGGCTACACCTTC
v_gene: TRBV19; j_gene: TRBJ2-5; d_gene: NA; CDR3aa: CASSNRYQETQYF; CDR3nt: TGTGCCAGTAGTAACAGATACCAAGAGACCCAGTACTTC
v_gene: TRBV29-1; j_gene: TRBJ1-1; d_gene: NA; CDR3aa: CSVEVRAMNTEVFF; CDR3nt: TGCAGCGTTGAAGTCAGGGCAATGAACACTGAAGTTTTCTTT
v_gene: TRBV5-6; j_gene: TRBJ2-3; d_gene: TRBD2; CDR3aa: CASRSSGSTDTQYF; CDR3nt: TGTGCCAGCAGGTCTAGCGGGAGCACAGATACGCAGTATTTT
v_gene: TRBV28; j_gene: TRBJ2-3; d_gene: TRBD2; CDR3aa: CASRSGATSGSTDTQYF; CDR3nt: TGTGCCAGCCGATCTGGGGCGACTAGCGGAAGCACAGATACGCAGTATTTT
v_gene: TRBV6-5; j_gene: TRBJ2-7; d_gene: NA; CDR3aa: CASSSGSQYEQYF; CDR3nt: TGTGCCAGCAGTTCCGGGTCCCAATACGAGCAGTACTTC
v_gene: TRBV4-2; j_gene: TRBJ2-1; d_gene: NA; CDR3aa: CASSQPRGGLNNEQFF; CDR3nt: TGTGCCAGCAGCCAACCCCGCGGGGGCCTGAACAATGAGCAGTTCTTC
v_gene: TRBV6-5; j_gene: TRBJ2-5; d_gene: TRBD1; CDR3aa: CATRFLTGEETQYF; CDR3nt: TGTGCCACCCGATTCTTGACAGGGGAAGAGACCCAGTACTTC
v_gene: TRBV7-9; j_gene: TRBJ2-7; d_gene: NA; CDR3aa: CASSSQVIYEQYF; CDR3nt: TGTGCCAGCAGCTCACAGGTGATCTACGAGCAGTACTTC
v_gene: TRBV6-1; j_gene: TRBJ2-1; d_gene: NA; CDR3aa: CASSELGLRNEQFF; CDR3nt: TGTGCCAGCAGTGAATTGGGGCTCCGCAATGAGCAGTTCTTC
v_gene: TRBV5-6; j_gene: TRBJ1-4; d_gene: NA; CDR3aa: CASSSSLVREEKLFF; CDR3nt: TGTGCCAGCAGCTCGTCTCTGGTACGGGAGGAAAAACTGTTTTTT
v_gene: TRBV6-5; j_gene: TRBJ2-6; d_gene: NA; CDR3aa: CASSSRGPEANVLTF; CDR3nt: TGTGCCAGCAGTAGTCGAGGTCCCGAGGCCAACGTCCTGACTTTC
v_gene: TRBV19; j_gene: TRBJ2-7; d_gene: NA; CDR3aa: CASGPNFSYEQYF; CDR3nt: TGTGCCAGTGGGCCAAACTTCTCCTACGAGCAGTACTTC
v_gene: TRBV28; j_gene: TRBJ1-2; d_gene: NA; CDR3aa: CASTPGHQNYGYTF; CDR3nt: TGTGCCAGCACCCCGGGACATCAGAACTATGGCTACACCTTC
v_gene: TRBV6-6; j_gene: TRBJ2-4; d_gene: NA; CDR3aa: CASSPDEGVAKNIQYF; CDR3nt: TGTGCCAGCAGTCCCGACGAGGGGGTAGCCAAAAACATTCAGTACTTC
v_gene: TRBV28; j_gene: TRBJ2-7; d_gene: TRBD1; CDR3aa: CASSSTGGAYEQYF; CDR3nt: TGTGCCAGCAGTTCGACAGGGGGTGCTTACGAGCAGTACTTC